The following is a T cell receptor beta chain sequence with its context. No antigen is known for it. The record originates from a study of molecular identifiers for immune sequencing clone quantification. Study-wide context: Naive CD8 RNA (approximately 20,000 or 100,000 cells) was divided into five aliquots, with four sequenced.

TCRdb analysed the PCR reads with MiXCR anew, one entry per CDR3 protein. The sample yields more than 300,000 distinct CDR3 sequences, about a fifth seen once. V was pared by 2 bases and J by 8 bases, with 2 bases of the junction left unmatched. The CDR3 spans 13 residues. Study-level results: In naive cells, clones above 20 RNA copies held under 1% of molecules, whereas in effector cells they held over 98%. Identical barcode-sharing TCR molecules could lead to underestimated sizes for highly expanded clones. Even with some 1 million naive cells present, spiked Jurkat TCR RNA from one cell was reportedly detectable.

Sequencing was carried out using naive CD8+ T cells from blood, with Jurkat cell RNA spiked in. Subset indicated: FACS-sorted CD8+CD4-CCR7+CD45RA+ naive T cells. The clonotype was recovered from a human donor in good health. Some libraries in this study had Jurkat cell RNA spiked in. This chain uses TRBV12-3 or TRBV12-4 with TRBJ1-2, with 10 bases that match TRBD1. In DNA, the CDR3 is TGTGCCAGCAGTTTAACGACAGGGGGCGGCTACACCTTC. It encodes CASSLTTGGGYTF.